A single sample is the source of the 5 T cell receptor beta chains below, sequenced in a study of cytomegalovirus exposure and HLA in healthy donors. In the PCR, 60 Vbeta and 13 Jbeta primers were used. Clones were sequenced by immunoSEQ multiplex PCR, and TCRdb holds only the in-frame ones, with some missing. The table lists 95,000 to 150,000 clones, around 84% of them singletons. The sequencing sample was made of PBMCs. These receptor sequences come from a man younger than 35 in good health and CMV-seronegative.

V is TRBV7-9 and J is TRBJ1-1; 12 nucleotides agree with TRBD1. CDR1 and CDR2 from the germline V gene are SEHNR and FQNEAQ (reference sequence). V lost 5 bases, J lost 5 bases, and 9 bases stayed unmatched. The CDR3 is made up of 16 amino acids. This CDR3 reads CASSLSGTGGVTEAFF. The CDR3 region has the DNA TGTGCCAGCAGCCTCTCCGGGACAGGGGGCGTAACTGAAGCTTTCTTT.

The chain uses TRBV5-5 and TRBJ1-3, with D maybe TRBD1 (5 bases). CDR3 size: 18 residues. V was shortened by 0 bases and J by 0 bases, with 16 bases between the two germline ends. Germline V gene data show CDR1 as SGHKS and CDR2 as YYEKEE (reference sequence). The CDR3 protein is CASSLAKGAGLSGNTIYF. In DNA, the CDR3 is TGTGCCAGCAGCTTGGCCAAAGGCGCAGGGCTCTCTGGAAACACCATATATTTT.

The chain employs TRBV13 and TRBJ2-1; 11 bases agree with TRBD2. This CDR3 is built from 16 residues. V trimming: 3 bases; J trimming: 4 bases; junction bases outside the gene matches: 5. Germline values: CDR1 PRHDT, CDR2 FYEKMQ (reference sequence). CDR3 residues: CASSFRLAGTYNEQFF. The CDR3 nucleotides read TGTGCCAGCAGCTTCCGACTAGCGGGGACTTACAATGAGCAGTTCTTC.

This clone was detected only a few times. The gene calls are TRBV19 and TRBJ1-5; D might be TRBD1 (6 bases). V lost 0 bases to trimming and J lost 7 bases, with 13 bases between them. The CDR3 sequence is 15 residues long. The germline V gene has CDR1 LNHDA and CDR2 SQIVND (reference sequence). The CDR3 protein is CASSIDRGAIQPQHF. The CDR3 nucleotides read TGTGCCAGTAGTATAGACCGGGGGGCCATACAGCCCCAGCATTTT.

The chain couples TRBV10-3 to TRBJ2-1; 7 nucleotides agree with TRBD1. This CDR3 has 15 residues. The ends lost 3 bases at V and 9 bases at J; junction bases unmatched: 11. Germline V gene lookup returns CDR1 ENHRY and CDR2 SYGVKD. The CDR3 is CAISEPEGASIEQFF. DNA for the CDR3: TGTGCCATCAGTGAACCCGAGGGGGCTAGTATTGAGCAGTTCTTC.